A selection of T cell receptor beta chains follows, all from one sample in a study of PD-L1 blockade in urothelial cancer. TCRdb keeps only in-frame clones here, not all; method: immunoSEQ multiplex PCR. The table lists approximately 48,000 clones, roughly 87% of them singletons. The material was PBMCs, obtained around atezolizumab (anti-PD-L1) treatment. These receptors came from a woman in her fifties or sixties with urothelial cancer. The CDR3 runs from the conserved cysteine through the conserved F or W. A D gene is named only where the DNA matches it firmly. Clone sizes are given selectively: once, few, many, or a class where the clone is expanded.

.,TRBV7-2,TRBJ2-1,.,TGTGCCAGCAGCCCGCTGCGGAGGCTATCCTTTAATGAGCAGTTCTTC,CASSPLRRLSFNEQFF
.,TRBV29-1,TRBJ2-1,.,TGCAGCGTTGAAGGGCTAGCCCAATACAATGAGCAGTTCTTC,CSVEGLAQYNEQFF
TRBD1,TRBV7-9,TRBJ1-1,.,TGTGCCAGCAGCTTAGCGTTCGGGGCAGGGGGCTTAATGGCCACTGAAGCTTTCTTT,CASSLAFGAGGLMATEAFF
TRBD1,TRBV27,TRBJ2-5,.,TGTGCCAGCAGTTTCAGGGGGCCAGAGACCCAGTACTTC,CASSFRGPETQYF
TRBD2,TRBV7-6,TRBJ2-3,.,TGTGCCAGCAGCTTAGGGGCTAGCGGGGGAGGTAACACAGATACGCAGTATTTT,CASSLGASGGGNTDTQYF
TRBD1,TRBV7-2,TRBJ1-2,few,TGTGCCACTCAAACAGGGGGATATGGCTACACCTTC,CATQTGGYGYTF
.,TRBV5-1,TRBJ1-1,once,TGCGCCAGCAGCTCAGGGTTGGGGGGGAGAATGAACACTGAAGCTTTCTTT,CASSSGLGGRMNTEAFF
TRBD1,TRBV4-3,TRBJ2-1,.,TGCGCCAGCAGCCAAGACCGGACACAGGGGGGCAATGAGCAGTTCTTC,CASSQDRTQGGNEQFF
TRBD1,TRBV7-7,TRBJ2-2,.,TGTGCCAGCAGCTTAGTAAGGACAGGGAACACCGGGGAGCTGTTTTTT,CASSLVRTGNTGELFF
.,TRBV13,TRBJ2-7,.,TGTGCCAGCGGCCTAGCAAATTCCTACGAGCAGTACTTC,CASGLANSYEQYF
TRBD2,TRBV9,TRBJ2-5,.,TGTGCCAGCAGCGCCTCCCCGGGCGGGGGGGGCCAAGAGACCCAGTACTTC,CASSASPGGGGQETQYF
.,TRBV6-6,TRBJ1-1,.,TGTGCCAGCAGTTACTTCCCACAGAACACTGAAGCTTTCTTT,CASSYFPQNTEAFF
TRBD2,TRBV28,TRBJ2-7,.,TGTGCCAGCTACGGACTAGCGGGAGTCAAGCCCTACGAGCAGTACTTC,CASYGLAGVKPYEQYF
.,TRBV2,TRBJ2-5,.,TGTGCCAGCAGTCAGAGGGAGTTTGAGGAGACCCAGTACTTC,CASSQREFEETQYF
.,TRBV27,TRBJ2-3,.,TGTGCCAGCAGTTTCGAGGGGGGGGTGTTCAATACGCAGTATTTT,CASSFEGGVFNTQYF